This TCR beta chain appears in the sequencing data of a study of Graves' ophthalmopathy and Graves' hyperthyroidism. Beta-chain TCR CDR3 regions were amplified from RNA transcripts. An initial RT-PCR round employing HTBI primers preceded a second-round multiplex PCR. TCRdb recomputed calls from the multiplex PCR reads with MiXCR, one row per CDR3 protein. This sample carries a few hundred thousand distinct CDR3 sequences, roughly 39% of them seen once, and the ten largest clones take around 4%. The J segment lost 0 bases and the V segment lost 5 bases, leaving 12 bases of the junction unmatched. CDR1 is SEHNR, CDR2 FQNEAQ, per germline (reference sequence). The CDR3 covers 20 residues. A word on this clonotype: Its antigen is undetermined.

General study points: In separating ophthalmopathy from stable hyperthyroidism, a 13-signature model achieved about 90% sensitivity and approximately 81% specificity.

The TCR sequence derives from an adult man with Graves' hyperthyroidism. The sequencing input was peripheral blood or thyroid tissue (not recorded which). The genes are TRBV7-9 and TRBJ2-2, with TRBD2 matching 13 bases. The CDR3 reads CASSHAPGLAGAPNTGELFF. CDR3 nucleotides: TGTGCCAGCAGCCACGCGCCCGGACTAGCGGGGGCCCCGAACACCGGGGAGCTGTTTTTT.